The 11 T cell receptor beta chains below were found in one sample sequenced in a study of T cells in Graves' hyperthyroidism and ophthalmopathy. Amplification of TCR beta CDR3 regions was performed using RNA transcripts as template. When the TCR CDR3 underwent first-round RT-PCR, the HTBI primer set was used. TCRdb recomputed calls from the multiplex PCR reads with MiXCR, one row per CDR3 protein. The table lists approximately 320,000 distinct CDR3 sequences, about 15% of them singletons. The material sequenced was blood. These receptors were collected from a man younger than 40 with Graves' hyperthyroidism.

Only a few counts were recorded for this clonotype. This chain's CDR3 is CASSLTTGYSAKLFF. In nucleotides, the CDR3 is TGTGCCAGCAGCCTAACTACAGGGTACTCCGCAAAACTGTTTTTT. The chain couples TRBV11-3 to TRBJ1-4, with D tentatively TRBD1 (6 bases). CDR3 length: 15 amino acids. With 5 bases removed from V and 10 bases from J, the gap between germline ends came to 20 bases. Germline assignment: CDR1 SGHNT and CDR2 YENEEA.

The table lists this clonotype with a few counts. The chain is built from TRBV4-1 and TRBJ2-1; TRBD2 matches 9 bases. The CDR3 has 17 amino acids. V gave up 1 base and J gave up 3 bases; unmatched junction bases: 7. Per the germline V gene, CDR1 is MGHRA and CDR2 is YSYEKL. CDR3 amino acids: CASSQGRGTSLYNEQFF. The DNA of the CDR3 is TGCGCCAGCAGCCAAGGCCGCGGGACTAGCCTCTACAATGAGCAGTTCTTC.

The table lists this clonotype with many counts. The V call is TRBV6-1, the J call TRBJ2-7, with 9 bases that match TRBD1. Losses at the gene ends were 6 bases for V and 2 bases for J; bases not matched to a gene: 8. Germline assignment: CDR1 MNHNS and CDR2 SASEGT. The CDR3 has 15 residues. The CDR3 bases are TGTGCCAGCAGCAGGGGGGGACAGGGCGCCTACGAGCAGTACTTC. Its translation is CASSRGGQGAYEQYF.

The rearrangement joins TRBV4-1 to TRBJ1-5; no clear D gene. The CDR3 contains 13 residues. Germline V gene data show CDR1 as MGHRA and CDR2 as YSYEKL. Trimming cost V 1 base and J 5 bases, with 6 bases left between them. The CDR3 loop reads CASSQVVDQPQHF. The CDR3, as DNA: TGCGCCAGCAGCCAAGTCGTCGATCAGCCCCAGCATTTT.

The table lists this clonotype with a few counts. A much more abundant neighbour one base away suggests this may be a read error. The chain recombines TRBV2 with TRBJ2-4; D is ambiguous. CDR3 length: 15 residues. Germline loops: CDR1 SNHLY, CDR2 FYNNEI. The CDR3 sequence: CASSMRTYTKSIQYF. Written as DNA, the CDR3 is TGTGCCAGCAGTATGCGGACCTACACCAAAAGCATTCAGTACTTC.

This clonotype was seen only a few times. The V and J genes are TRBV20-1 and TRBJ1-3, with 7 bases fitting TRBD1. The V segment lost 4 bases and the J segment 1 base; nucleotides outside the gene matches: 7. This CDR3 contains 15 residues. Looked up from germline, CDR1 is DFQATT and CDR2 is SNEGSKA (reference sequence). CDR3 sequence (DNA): TGCAGTGCTATAGCTAGGGGGCCGTCTGGAAACACCATATATTTT. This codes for CSAIARGPSGNTIYF.

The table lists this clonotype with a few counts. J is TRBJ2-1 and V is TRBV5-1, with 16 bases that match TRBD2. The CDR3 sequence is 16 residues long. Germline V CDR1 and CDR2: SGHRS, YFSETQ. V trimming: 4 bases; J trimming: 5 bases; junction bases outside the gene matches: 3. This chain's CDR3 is CASSAGTSGRDNEQFF. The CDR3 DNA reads TGCGCCAGCAGCGCTGGGACTAGCGGGAGGGACAATGAGCAGTTCTTC.

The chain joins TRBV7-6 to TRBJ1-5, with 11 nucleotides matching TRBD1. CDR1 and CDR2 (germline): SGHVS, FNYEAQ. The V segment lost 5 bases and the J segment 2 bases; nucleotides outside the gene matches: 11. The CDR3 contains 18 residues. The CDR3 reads CASSPPPGQGEGNQPQHF. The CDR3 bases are TGTGCCAGCAGCCCCCCGCCGGGACAGGGGGAGGGCAATCAGCCCCAGCATTTT.

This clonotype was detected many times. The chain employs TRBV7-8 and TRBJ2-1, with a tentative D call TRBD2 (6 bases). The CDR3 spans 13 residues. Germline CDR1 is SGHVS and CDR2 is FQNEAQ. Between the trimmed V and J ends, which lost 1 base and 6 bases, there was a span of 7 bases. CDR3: CASSLVGSNEQFF. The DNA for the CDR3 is TGTGCCAGCAGCTTAGTCGGGAGCAATGAGCAGTTCTTC.

CDR3 nucleotide sequence: TGTGCCAGCGGGGGTAGAGGAGTACAAGAGACCCAGTACTTC. It encodes CASGGRGVQETQYF. The V gene is TRBV28, the J gene TRBJ2-5, with D possibly called TRBD1 or TRBD2 (5 bases each). CDR3 length: 14 residues. The germline CDR1 and CDR2 sequences are MDHEN and SYDVKM. V was shortened by 8 bases and J by 2 bases, with 15 bases between the two germline ends.

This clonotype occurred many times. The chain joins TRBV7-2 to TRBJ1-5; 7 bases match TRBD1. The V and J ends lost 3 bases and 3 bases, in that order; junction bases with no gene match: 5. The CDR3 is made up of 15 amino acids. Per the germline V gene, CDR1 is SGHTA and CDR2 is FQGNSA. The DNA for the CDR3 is TGTGCCAGCAGCTTCGCAGGGGGGCTCAATCAGCCCCAGCATTTT. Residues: CASSFAGGLNQPQHF.